This entry lists 9 T cell receptor beta chains sequenced from one sample in a study of T cell changes during pregnancy in multiple sclerosis. Assay: immunoSEQ multiplex PCR; the TCRdb copy retains only in-frame clones and omits some. The sample has about 60,000 clones, 80% to 95% seen once. Sequencing used peripheral blood, obtained in the first trimester of pregnancy. The receptors here all came from a female donor with multiple sclerosis, enrolled in a pregnancy study.

The chain joins TRBV9 to TRBJ1-1; tentatively, D is TRBD1 (6 bases). V was shortened by 0 bases and J by 1 base, with 13 bases between the two germline ends. Germline CDR1 and CDR2: SGDLS and YYNGEE. The CDR3 contains 16 residues. The CDR3 bases are TGTGCCAGCAGCGTAGGCTCAGGGGCCTCGAACACTGAAGCTTTCTTT. Residues: CASSVGSGASNTEAFF.

The J gene is TRBJ1-1, the V gene TRBV19; perhaps TRBD1 as D (6 bases). Germline-derived CDR1 and CDR2 are LNHDA and SQIVND (reference sequence). The length of the CDR3 is 13 residues. V gave up 3 bases and J gave up 2 bases, with 7 bases separating them. CDR3 nucleotide sequence: TGTGCCAGTAGTATGGACAGTAACACTGAAGCTTTCTTT. It codes for CASSMDSNTEAFF.

This sequence joins TRBV7-9 and TRBJ1-2; 10 positions match TRBD1. Unmatched junction bases numbered 3, after V lost 1 base and J lost 7 bases. The CDR3 has 14 residues. Germline loops: CDR1 SEHNR, CDR2 FQNEAQ (reference sequence). DNA of the CDR3: TGTGCCAGCAGCTTAGACGACAGGGGGCTTGGCTACACCTTC. Amino acids: CASSLDDRGLGYTF.

The chain links TRBV23-1 to TRBJ2-4; D may be TRBD1 (5 bases). Being an ORF, TRBV23-1 has a function that is uncertain. This CDR3 region has 15 residues. V lost 6 bases to trimming and J lost 6 bases, with 18 bases between them. The CDR3 protein is CASRDDGDGANIQYF. The CDR3, as DNA: TGCGCCAGCAGGGACGATGGGGATGGGGCAAACATTCAGTACTTC.

The chain uses TRBV5-6 and TRBJ1-6; tentative D call: TRBD1 (5 bases). CDR1 is SGHDT and CDR2 is YYEEEE in the germline V gene. V was trimmed by 4 bases and J by 7 bases, leaving 12 bases between them. The CDR3 contains 14 residues. The DNA for the CDR3 is TGTGCCAGCAGCCCAGGGAGGCGCAATTCACCCCTCCACTTT. Residues: CASSPGRRNSPLHF.

This chain links TRBV29-1 with TRBJ1-4; D unclear. The germline V and J ends were trimmed by 0 bases and 8 bases, with 13 bases remaining between them. The CDR3 spans 14 residues. From germline, CDR1 is SQVTM and CDR2 ANQGSEA. Here the CDR3 reads CSVEDGRGNEKLFF. In nucleotides, the CDR3 is TGCAGCGTTGAAGATGGACGGGGAAACGAAAAACTGTTTTTT.

The CDR3 sequence is CASTPTSGGGEQYF. In DNA, the CDR3 is TGTGCCAGTACCCCAACTAGCGGGGGAGGCGAGCAGTACTTC. V gene TRBV19 combines with J gene TRBJ2-7, with 11 bases that match TRBD2. The V gene end was trimmed by 7 bases and the J gene end by 6 bases; junction bases not matched to a gene: 8. Germline V gives CDR1 LNHDA, CDR2 SQIVND (reference sequence). The CDR3 has 14 amino acids.

The chain employs TRBV7-2 and TRBJ1-1, with TRBD1 matching 8 bases. Germline CDR1 is SGHTA and CDR2 is FQGNSA. CDR3 length equals 14 residues. V shed 3 bases, J shed 4 bases, and the junction held 4 bases outside the gene matches. The CDR3 bases are TGTGCCAGCAGCTTTGTGGACAGGGTCACTGAAGCTTTCTTT. It yields the protein CASSFVDRVTEAFF.

CDR3 DNA sequence: TGTGCCAGTAGTGCCCTACAGGGGCCTACCTACAATGAGCAGTTCTTC. This sequence encodes CASSALQGPTYNEQFF. This chain connects TRBV19 to TRBJ2-1; TRBD1 matches 7 bases. The ends lost 5 bases at V and 2 bases at J; junction bases unmatched: 9. There are 16 residues in the CDR3. Germline V gives CDR1 LNHDA, CDR2 SQIVND (reference sequence).